These 6 T cell receptor beta chains came from one sample sequenced in a study of T cell repertoires in cytomegalovirus infection. No antigens are known for them. TCRdb called the reads again in MiXCR, with one record for every CDR3 protein. The data hold approximately 730,000 distinct CDR3 sequences, with about 28% observed a single time. The input for sequencing was cultured CD8+ T cells from PBMCs, taken from culture after CMV antigen stimulation. All receptors derive from a human donor in good health (CMV status not recorded). Some clones in this sample may be carry-over from other donors' samples.

This sequence joins TRBV27 and TRBJ1-6; TRBD1 aligns across 8 bases. CDR1 MNHEY and CDR2 SMNVEV come from the germline V gene (reference sequence). The V segment lost 9 bases and the J segment 9 bases; nucleotides outside the gene matches: 13. The CDR3 spans 15 residues. Here the CDR3 reads CASLGAGGLGSPLHF. The CDR3 DNA reads as TGTGCCAGTTTGGGGGCAGGGGGCTTGGGTTCACCCCTCCACTTT.

The rearrangement joins TRBV20-1 to TRBJ1-1; tentative D call: TRBD1 (6 bases). Deletions cut 6 bases from V and 1 base from J, with 9 bases between. Germline V gene sequence: CDR1 DFQATT, CDR2 SNEGSKA (reference sequence). The CDR3 is 12 residues long. CDR3 nucleotide sequence: TGCAGTGCCCCGACAGGGAACACTGAAGCTTTCTTT. Residues: CSAPTGNTEAFF.

J is TRBJ2-5 and V is TRBV6-2 or TRBV6-3; 7 positions agree with TRBD1. Germline assignment: CDR1 MNHEY and CDR2 SVGEGT. V was pared by 5 bases and J by 0 bases, with 6 bases of the junction left unmatched. CDR3 length: 15 amino acids. The CDR3 is CASSTKTGNQETQYF. The CDR3 nucleotides are TGTGCCAGCAGTACCAAGACAGGGAACCAAGAGACCCAGTACTTC.

The chain recombines TRBV27 with TRBJ2-2; TRBD1 agrees at 9 bases. The length of the CDR3 is 14 residues. CDR1 is MNHEY, CDR2 SMNVEV, per germline (reference sequence). The V gene end was trimmed by 5 bases and the J gene end by 6 bases; junction bases not matched to a gene: 4. The chain's CDR3 is CASSPRDRAGELFF. The CDR3 DNA follows: TGTGCCAGCAGTCCCCGGGACAGGGCCGGGGAGCTGTTTTTT.

This chain uses TRBV6-1 with TRBJ2-1; TRBD2 matches at 16 bases. Germline V gene lookup returns CDR1 MNHNS and CDR2 SASEGT. V lost 7 bases, J lost 9 bases, and 9 bases stayed unmatched. The CDR3 contains 16 residues. CDR3 loop: CASKTGTSGGAGEQFF. As DNA, the CDR3 is TGTGCCAGCAAGACCGGGACTAGCGGGGGGGCAGGTGAGCAGTTCTTC.

The chain recombines TRBV6-1 with TRBJ2-1; TRBD1 agrees at 8 bases. Trimming at V came to 5 bases and at J to 2 bases, leaving 11 bases not matched to a gene. The CDR3 covers 17 residues. CDR1 and CDR2 from the germline V gene are MNHNS and SASEGT. CDR3 sequence reads: CASSPLGPGGTYNEQFF. The CDR3, as DNA: TGTGCCAGCAGTCCCCTCGGGCCAGGGGGCACCTACAATGAGCAGTTCTTC.